The clone carrying this T cell receptor beta chain was counted a few times. The sample is drawn from a study of OX40 agonist ivuxolimab in advanced cancers. At the level of the study: Patients received intravenous ivuxolimab every 2 weeks at 0.01 to 10 mg/kg.

The assay was immunoSEQ multiplex PCR, and TCRdb's table has in-frame clones only and misses some. The repertoire includes some 45,000 clones, roughly 82% of them detected once, and roughly 2.5% sits in the top ten. This CDR3 contains 14 residues. V was shortened by 8 bases and J by 10 bases, with 18 bases between the two germline ends. Germline V gene data show CDR1 as MNHNS and CDR2 as SASEGT. The investigators sampled blood at baseline, at cycle 4 day 1, and at cycle 7 day 1. The source was CD4+ or CD8+ T cells sorted from blood, collected in a trial of the OX40 agonist ivuxolimab. This chain connects TRBV6-1 to TRBJ1-6; no clear D gene. The sequence came from an adult with an advanced solid tumor such as melanoma, head and neck, liver or kidney cancer. DNA of the CDR3: TGTGCCAGCGGGTCGACGGTAACTTCCTCACCCCTCCACTTT. The encoded protein is CASGSTVTSSPLHF.